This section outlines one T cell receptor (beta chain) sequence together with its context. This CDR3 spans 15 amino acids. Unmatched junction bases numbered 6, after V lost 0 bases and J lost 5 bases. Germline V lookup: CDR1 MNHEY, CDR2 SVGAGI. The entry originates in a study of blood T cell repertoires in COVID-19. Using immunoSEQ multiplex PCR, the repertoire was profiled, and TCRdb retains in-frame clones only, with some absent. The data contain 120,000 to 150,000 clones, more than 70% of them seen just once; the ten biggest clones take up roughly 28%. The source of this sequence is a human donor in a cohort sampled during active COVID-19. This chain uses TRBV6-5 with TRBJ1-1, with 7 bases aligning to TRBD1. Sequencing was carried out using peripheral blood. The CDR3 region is CASSYSAGGETEAFF. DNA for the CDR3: TGTGCCAGCAGTTACTCCGCAGGGGGAGAAACTGAAGCTTTCTTT.